Following are 25 T cell receptor beta chains from one sample sequenced in a study of CXCR3-negative and CXCR3-positive naive CD8 T cells. UMI-tagged TRB cDNA libraries were built via 5' RACE. With the 5' RACE reads reprocessed, TCRdb shows one record per CDR3 protein and no DNA. In all, the sample yields about 58,000 distinct CDR3 sequences. Sequenced material: naive CXCR3- CD8+ T cells from blood. Subset meaning: CD45RO-CCR7+CD27+CD95- naive CD8+ T cells lacking CXCR3 (TNR3-). The receptor source for this set is a human donor in good health. Some clones in this sample may be carry-over from other donors' samples.

The rearrangement joins TRBV28 to TRBJ1-2. The CDR3 sequence is 14 residues long. Germline loops: CDR1 MDHEN, CDR2 SYDVKM. CDR3 region: CASSPPLGNYGYTF.

This chain links TRBV7-2 with TRBJ2-5. There are 16 residues in the CDR3. Looked up from germline, CDR1 is SGHTA and CDR2 is FQGNSA. CDR3 sequence reads: CASSSSAPGYQETQYF. Filled out from reference TRBV7-2 and TRBJ2-5, the complete variable domain reads GAGVSQSPSNKVTEKGKDVELRCDPISGHTALYWYRQSLGQGLEFLIYFQGNSAPDKSGLPSDRFSAERTGGSVSTLTIQRTQQEDSAVYLCASSSSAPGYQETQYFGPGTRLLVL.

V usage is TRBV9 and J usage is TRBJ2-1; the D call of TRBD2 rests on TCRdb alone, since no DNA is present to check it. Germline values: CDR1 SGDLS, CDR2 YYNGEE. CDR3 size: 14 residues. The CDR3: CASSLRPGSNEQFF.

The rearrangement links TRBV10-3 to TRBJ1-2; checking the TCRdb D call of TRBD1 is not possible without DNA. The length of the CDR3 is 15 residues. CDR1 ENHRY and CDR2 SYGVKD come from the germline V gene. CDR3 in amino acids: CAIMGDQDLTGGYTF.

This chain joins TRBV6-5 and TRBJ1-2; without DNA, the TCRdb call of TRBD1 cannot be checked. The germline CDR1 and CDR2 sequences are MNHEY and SVGAGI. This CDR3 has 15 residues. CDR3 protein: CASSPFRAENYGYTF.

CDR3 region: CASSLKSGGETQYF. V gene TRBV12-3 or TRBV12-4 combines with J gene TRBJ2-5. The CDR3 sequence is 14 residues long.

The J gene is TRBJ2-7, the V gene TRBV6-2 or TRBV6-3; lacking DNA, the TRBD2 call made by TCRdb goes unchecked. CDR1 is MNHEY, CDR2 SVGEGT, per germline. The CDR3 is 14 residues long. The CDR3 protein is CASSYGGEGYEQYF.

V and J are TRBV4-3 and TRBJ2-5; without DNA, the TCRdb call of TRBD2 cannot be checked. The CDR3 consists of 13 residues. The germline V gene encodes CDR1 LGHNA and CDR2 YSLEER. This chain's CDR3 is CASSWTSRETQYF.

This chain links TRBV5-1 with TRBJ2-1; absent DNA, TCRdb's TRBD1 call cannot be checked. The length of the CDR3 is 15 residues. The germline gives CDR1 SGHRS, CDR2 YFSETQ. The CDR3 reads CASRRDSPPYNEQFF. Full variable domain (remainder filled in from reference TRBV5-1 and TRBJ2-1): KAGVTQTPRYLIKTRGQQVTLSCSPISGHRSVSWYQQTPGQGLQFLFEYFSETQRNKGNFPGRFSGRQFSNSRSEMNVSTLELGDSALYLCASRRDSPPYNEQFFGPGTRLTVL.

The genes are TRBV4-3 and TRBJ2-1. The CDR3 runs 15 residues. From germline, CDR1 is LGHNA and CDR2 YSLEER. Here the CDR3 reads CASSQDGSWYNEQFF.

V gene TRBV19 combines with J gene TRBJ1-2; the D call of TRBD1 rests on TCRdb alone, since no DNA is present to check it. This CDR3 is built from 14 residues. Per the germline V gene, CDR1 is LNHDA and CDR2 is SQIVND (reference sequence). The CDR3 is CASSQGTGEHGYTF.

This chain joins TRBV5-5 and TRBJ2-7; lacking DNA, the TRBD1 call made by TCRdb goes unchecked. From germline, CDR1 is SGHKS and CDR2 YYEKEE (reference sequence). The CDR3 spans 15 residues. Here the CDR3 reads CASSLGGGAGYEQYF. The full variable domain, with the rest looked up from reference TRBV5-5 and TRBJ2-7, is DAGVTQSPTHLIKTRGQQVTLRCSPISGHKSVSWYQQVLGQGPQFIFQYYEKEERGRGNFPDRFSARQFPNYSSELNVNALLLGDSALYLCASSLGGGAGYEQYFGPGTRLTVT.

V is TRBV12-5 and J is TRBJ2-1; lacking DNA, the TRBD1 call made by TCRdb goes unchecked. Germline lookup yields CDR1 LGHNT and CDR2 FRNRAP. CDR3 length equals 12 residues. This CDR3 is CASGLGGAEQFF.

V and J are TRBV12-3 or TRBV12-4 and TRBJ2-1; lacking DNA, the TRBD1 call made by TCRdb goes unchecked. CDR3 length: 15 residues. The CDR3 loop reads CASTPVAGAGNEQFF.

This chain joins TRBV7-3 and TRBJ2-5; TCRdb picks TRBD1, but there is no DNA to check that call. Per the germline V gene, CDR1 is SGHTA and CDR2 is FQGTGA. The CDR3 has 14 residues. CDR3 sequence: CASSLSQGQETQYF.

This chain links TRBV11-2 with TRBJ2-2; the D call of TRBD1 rests on TCRdb alone, since no DNA is present to check it. The length of the CDR3 is 15 residues. The V gene's germline CDR1 is SGHAT and CDR2 FQNNGV. CDR3 protein: CASSTDNLHAGELFF.

J is TRBJ2-3 and V is TRBV27; lacking DNA, the TRBD1 call made by TCRdb goes unchecked. Germline-derived CDR1 and CDR2 are MNHEY and SMNVEV (reference sequence). The CDR3 sequence is 15 residues long. CDR3 region: CASSLISGTGDTQYF.

V is TRBV3-1 and J is TRBJ1-5. This CDR3 spans 14 amino acids. Germline lookup yields CDR1 LGHDT and CDR2 YNNKEL (reference sequence). The CDR3 region is CASSQDGENQPQHF.

The chain is built from TRBV7-9 and TRBJ2-1; TCRdb gives TRBD1 as the D gene, but with no DNA this cannot be confirmed. Germline V CDR1 and CDR2: SEHNR, FQNEAQ (reference sequence). CDR3 size: 15 residues. CDR3 protein: CASSHPGQFNNEQFF.

This chain connects TRBV7-2 to TRBJ2-1; TCRdb picks TRBD1, but there is no DNA to check that call. Germline CDR1 is SGHTA and CDR2 is FQGNSA. CDR3 length equals 15 residues. The CDR3 reads CASSSTGTGRDEQFF. The full variable domain, rest sourced from reference TRBV7-2 and TRBJ2-1, is GAGVSQSPSNKVTEKGKDVELRCDPISGHTALYWYRQSLGQGLEFLIYFQGNSAPDKSGLPSDRFSAERTGGSVSTLTIQRTQQEDSAVYLCASSSTGTGRDEQFFGPGTRLTVL.

The chain joins TRBV29-1 to TRBJ2-5. This CDR3 region has 13 residues. The germline CDR1 and CDR2 sequences are SQVTM and ANQGSEA. CDR3 amino acids: CSVVSQSEETQYF.

The chain has TRBV14 and TRBJ2-5; no DNA is available, so the TRBD1 call from TCRdb remains unchecked. This CDR3 is built from 14 residues. CDR1 is SGHDN, CDR2 FVKESK, per germline. CDR3 sequence: CASSEGGMQETQYF.

The chain combines TRBV29-1 with TRBJ1-2. The CDR3 contains 13 residues. Per germline, CDR1 SQVTM and CDR2 ANQGSEA. The chain's CDR3 is CSVALMDGYGYTF.

The CDR3 loop reads CASSFPLAGVLIHDTQYF. This chain connects TRBV5-6 to TRBJ2-3; TCRdb designates TRBD2, a call that cannot be tested without DNA. Germline CDR1 reads SGHDT; CDR2 reads YYEEEE. The CDR3 contains 18 residues.

CDR3 sequence reads: CASSPESRRGHEQFF. This chain uses TRBV13 with TRBJ2-1; TCRdb's assignment of TRBD1 cannot be checked, as there is no DNA. Germline CDR1 is PRHDT and CDR2 is FYEKMQ (reference sequence). This CDR3 comprises 15 residues.